One sample yielded the 21 T cell receptor beta chains listed below, sequenced in a study of blood T cell repertoires in COVID-19. Here immunoSEQ multiplex PCR was the method, and the copy in TCRdb shows in-frame clones only, minus some. The sample has almost 400,000 clones, 85% to 90% seen once. The sequencing input was PBMCs or T cells enriched from blood (not recorded which). The receptors come from a woman in her 30s with acute COVID-19.

The chain uses TRBV5-1 and TRBJ2-7; tentative D call: TRBD1 (6 bases). V lost 0 bases, J lost 3 bases, and 10 bases lay in between. This CDR3 comprises 14 residues. Germline CDR1 reads SGHRS; CDR2 reads YFSETQ. This CDR3 is CASSLAYRDYEQYF. The CDR3 DNA reads as TGCGCCAGCAGCTTGGCCTACAGGGACTACGAGCAGTACTTC.

This clone has more than one count but fewer than ten. The genes are TRBV3-1 (or the pseudogene TRBV3-2) and TRBJ1-2; a possible D gene is TRBD1 (5 bases). Germline loops: CDR1 LGHDT, CDR2 YNNKEL (reference sequence). This CDR3 spans 13 amino acids. V was cut by 1 base and J by 12 bases, with 15 bases left in between. As DNA, the CDR3 is TGTGCCAGCAGCCAAGGGCCCGGACCGGGGGACACCTTC. It codes for CASSQGPGPGDTF.

This clone has a handful of counts. V usage is TRBV7-9 and J usage is TRBJ2-2; D ambiguous. Per the germline V gene, CDR1 is SEHNR and CDR2 is FQNEAQ (reference sequence). This CDR3 contains 17 residues. The V end lost 3 bases, the J end lost 0 bases, and 14 bases lay between the germline ends. The CDR3 DNA reads TGTGCCAGCAGCTTTCAACCGACACAGACGAACACCGGGGAGCTGTTTTTT. It translates to CASSFQPTQTNTGELFF.

J is TRBJ1-5 and V is TRBV18; D unresolved. Trimming removed 2 bases at V and 4 bases at J, with 6 bases between. Germline CDR1 reads KGHSH; CDR2 reads LQKENI. The CDR3 is 13 amino acids. The CDR3 coding sequence is TGTGCCAGCTCACCAGACGGGAATCAGCCCCAGCATTTT. Translation gives CASSPDGNQPQHF. The variable domain in full, with the rest retrieved from reference TRBV18 and TRBJ1-5, is NAGVMQNPRHLVRRRGQEARLRCSPMKGHSHVYWYRQLPEEGLKFMVYLQKENIIDESGMPKERFSAEFPKEGPSILRIQQVVRGDSAAYFCASSPDGNQPQHFGDGTRLSIL.

The V call is TRBV10-3, the J call TRBJ1-4; 7 bases are a match to TRBD1. CDR1 is ENHRY, CDR2 SYGVKD, per germline. Trimming cost V 4 bases and J 0 bases; bases outside gene matches: 2. The length of the CDR3 is 15 residues. The CDR3 loop is CAISAGQATNEKLFF. The CDR3 coding sequence is TGTGCCATCAGTGCCGGACAGGCAACTAATGAAAAACTGTTTTTT.

The chain is built from TRBV4-3 and TRBJ2-5; D is perhaps TRBD2 (7 bases). CDR1 and CDR2 from the germline V gene are LGHNA and YSLEER. The CDR3 runs to 15 residues. V was trimmed by 1 base and J by 5 bases, leaving 14 bases between them. The CDR3 nucleotides read TGCGCCAGCAGCCAAGTGGGGGGGCCGGAGGAGACCCAGTACTTC. Encoded protein: CASSQVGGPEETQYF.

The V and J genes are TRBV9 and TRBJ1-4; 8 bases fit TRBD1. J gave up 5 bases and V 4 bases, and 7 bases lay outside the gene matches. The CDR3 is made up of 15 amino acids. The germline CDR1 and CDR2 sequences are SGDLS and YYNGEE. CDR3 loop: CASSSGTGWNEKLFF. DNA of the CDR3: TGTGCCAGCAGCTCCGGGACAGGATGGAATGAAAAACTGTTTTTT.

This clone has a single count. The chain recombines TRBV11-2 with TRBJ1-2, with 7 positions matching TRBD1. The CDR3 loop spans 12 amino acids. Trimming cost V 5 bases and J 10 bases; bases outside gene matches: 7. In germline, CDR1 is SGHAT, CDR2 FQNNGV. The CDR3 nucleotides read TGTGCCAGCAGCCCGAGACAGGGAAACTACACCTTC. Amino acid sequence: CASSPRQGNYTF.

The chain combines TRBV7-9 with TRBJ1-1; D unclear. CDR1 and CDR2 (germline): SEHNR, FQNEAQ (reference sequence). This CDR3 spans 14 amino acids. The ends were cut back, 2 bases at V and 3 bases at J, with 10 bases in the middle. CDR3 in DNA: TGTGCCAGCAGCTTATCTAAGGGAGACACTGAAGCTTTCTTT. As protein: CASSLSKGDTEAFF.

The V call is TRBV7-8, the J call TRBJ2-2, with 13 bases identical to TRBD2. The CDR3 covers 17 residues. Germline assignment: CDR1 SGHVS and CDR2 FQNEAQ. Losses at the gene ends were 5 bases for V and 4 bases for J; bases not matched to a gene: 7. CDR3 sequence reads: CASSRTSGGPVTGELFF. CDR3 DNA sequence: TGTGCCAGCAGCCGGACTAGCGGGGGTCCCGTCACCGGGGAGCTGTTTTTT.

This sequence joins TRBV29-1 and TRBJ2-1, with TRBD1 as a possible D gene (6 bases). Germline CDR1 and CDR2: SQVTM and ANQGSEA. With 7 bases removed from V and 0 bases from J, the gap between germline ends came to 10 bases. The CDR3 extends over 13 amino acids. The CDR3 spells CSAIGGSYNEQFF. CDR3 bases: TGCAGCGCTATAGGGGGCTCCTACAATGAGCAGTTCTTC.

The rearrangement joins TRBV24-1 to TRBJ2-1; tentatively, D is TRBD1 (6 bases). The CDR3 spans 15 residues. Germline assignment: CDR1 KGHDR and CDR2 SFDVKD. Between the trimmed V and J ends, which lost 4 bases and 5 bases, there was a span of 14 bases. CDR3 nucleotide sequence: TGTGCCACCAGTGAAGGTCGGGACATCCACAATGAGCAGTTCTTC. Its protein product is CATSEGRDIHNEQFF.

This clone appeared once. The chain carries TRBV7-2 and TRBJ1-2; 8 positions match TRBD1. The CDR3 runs to 17 residues. The germline V gene has CDR1 SGHTA and CDR2 FQGNSA. V lost 5 bases and J lost 4; bases outside the gene matches: 15. CDR3 DNA: TGTGCCAGCAGCCTCCGAGGACTGACAGGGGACGGCTATGGCTACACCTTC. Amino acids: CASSLRGLTGDGYGYTF.

The CDR3 spells CASRGRRGFLSTDTQYF. Written as DNA, the CDR3 is TGTGCCAGTAGGGGCCGGAGAGGGTTCCTTAGCACAGATACGCAGTATTTT. The V call is TRBV19, the J call TRBJ2-3; maybe TRBD2 (5 bases). The CDR3 is made up of 17 amino acids. The V end was cut by 6 bases, the J end by 0 bases, with 19 bases between. Germline values: CDR1 LNHDA, CDR2 SQIVND (reference sequence).

This chain links TRBV4-3 with TRBJ2-5; D is unresolved. V was trimmed by 0 bases and J by 2 bases, leaving 13 bases between them. CDR1 and CDR2 (germline): LGHNA, YSLEER. CDR3 length: 16 residues. The CDR3 sequence: CASSQDLPPAQETQYF. For the CDR3, the DNA is TGCGCCAGCAGCCAAGACCTCCCCCCCGCGCAAGAGACCCAGTACTTC.

This chain links TRBV23-1 with TRBJ2-5; 11 positions match TRBD1. TRBV23-1 is an ORF; its function is uncertain. V trimming: 6 bases; J trimming: 9 bases; junction bases outside the gene matches: 6. The CDR3 consists of 13 residues. The CDR3 sequence: CASSPRDRGSQYF. CDR3 in DNA: TGCGCCAGCAGCCCCCGGGACAGGGGGTCCCAGTACTTC.

The rearrangement links TRBV10-3 to TRBJ1-3, with D maybe TRBD1 (5 bases). The CDR3 extends over 13 amino acids. The V gene lost 5 bases and the J gene lost 6 bases, with 11 bases spanning the gap. Germline-derived CDR1 and CDR2 are ENHRY and SYGVKD. The CDR3 nucleotides are TGTGCCATCAGTAACCCGGGGGAAAACACCATATATTTT. It encodes CAISNPGENTIYF.

The gene calls are TRBV5-6 and TRBJ2-1; TRBD2 matches 8 bases. The length of the CDR3 is 14 residues. Germline V gene data show CDR1 as SGHDT and CDR2 as YYEEEE. J lost 10 bases, V lost 4 bases, and 10 bases had no gene match. DNA of the CDR3: TGTGCCAGCAGCCCTGCTGCCGGGACTAGGGAGCAGTTCTTC. Encoded protein: CASSPAAGTREQFF.

This clone was counted only a few times. The rearrangement uses TRBV12-5 and TRBJ1-1, with 8 positions matching TRBD1. The CDR3 spans 15 residues. Unmatched junction bases numbered 6, after V lost 6 bases and J lost 0 bases. Germline loops: CDR1 LGHNT, CDR2 FRNRAP. The DNA for the CDR3 is TGTGCTAGTGGCCCCGGACAGGGTGTGAACACTGAAGCTTTCTTT. It encodes CASGPGQGVNTEAFF.

The V call is TRBV5-1, the J call TRBJ1-6, with 11 nucleotides matching TRBD1. The CDR3 is 19 amino acids. V lost 1 base and J lost 9; bases outside the gene matches: 15. Germline V gene lookup returns CDR1 SGHRS and CDR2 YFSETQ. The CDR3 DNA follows: TGCGCCAGCAGCTTGTCGGCGGGGACAGGGGGATTTGGGGCTTCACCCCTCCACTTT. Protein sequence: CASSLSAGTGGFGASPLHF.

The chain combines TRBV20-1 with TRBJ1-2, with D hard to call. Per the germline V gene, CDR1 is DFQATT and CDR2 is SNEGSKA (reference sequence). The CDR3 runs 11 residues. The CDR3 here is CCSIHRYGYTF. CDR3 DNA sequence: TGCTGCTCCATCCACAGATACGGCTACACCTTC.